This T cell receptor (beta chain) is drawn from a study of cytomegalovirus exposure and HLA in healthy donors (dated by TCRdb to about 2017). Study-level background: An earlier analysis of about 560 of the donors reported 276 Gb of sequence data and 117 million unique TCR beta sequences obtained from some 170 million T cells. A later genetic analysis took genome-wide SNP genotypes for about 55% of the roughly 700 donors and used that subset as a discovery cohort. Using immunosequencing, the study profiled T cell repertoires from some 670 subjects and related those repertoires to cytomegalovirus serostatus. Donor age, sex, ethnicity and CMV serostatus were compiled alongside the repertoire data. Rather than using new phenotypic data, the later analysis identified candidate immune exposures from TCR beta sequences and from how often those sequences occurred across donors. The study aimed to test whether cataloging public T cell receptors could reveal signatures of past pathogen exposure. To predict cytomegalovirus infection status, the study combined high-throughput TCR immunosequencing, statistical association of individual TCRs with disease status, and machine learning. A later analysis re-analyzed previously published TCR beta repertoires from 650 to 800 donors and added high-resolution HLA genotyping to study TCR occurrence patterns. The number of donors typed differed by locus, with roughly 620-630 for A, B, C, DRB1 and DQB1, roughly 520 for DQA1, about 610 for DPA1, and approximately 470 for DPB1. Of the 350 to 450 genotyped donors, approximately 83% fell in the genetic ancestry cluster associated with self-reported Caucasian donors. An earlier analysis of around 580 of the donors used high-throughput TCR beta sequencing to judge whether each TCR beta V gene segment behaved as functional or pseudogenic. Roughly five DR-DQ haplotypes were handled as single units for association and clustering, since linkage in the cohort was strong. Roughly 300 gigabases of sequencing data and 78 million or so unique TCR sequences were included in an early release covering around 600 HLA-typed donors. Among about 390 genotyped donors of the cohort, an average of roughly 240,000 unique TCR beta nucleotide sequences were sequenced per donor, roughly 20% of them non-productive. Class I and class II HLA loci were covered by the typing at four-digit resolution. In addition to the first cohort of hundreds of subjects, a separate validation cohort of 120 different subjects was used. All discovery cohort repertoires had been generated on a single sequencing platform. What the authors observed across the whole study: Presence/absence analyses assumed roughly uniform sequencing depth across donors, an assumption that may not hold. The earlier analysis of around 600 of the donors excluded over 15 rarely observed V segments, including chromosome 9 orphons, because counts were too low. In an earlier analysis of more than 500 of the donors, most TCR beta V segments appeared in productive rearrangements about 90% or about 30% of the time, broadly matching IMGT annotations. Correlated functional status among segregating V segments might be attributable to linkage disequilibrium, but an unknown experimental factor could not be ruled out. The classifier was reported to diagnose cytomegalovirus status with high specificity and sensitivity in both the original cohort and the validation cohort. Assigning TCR associations to individual alleles was difficult when HLA alleles, especially DR and DQ, strongly co-occurred. Because HLA typing was missing for some donors at each locus, association tests included only the typed subset. A total of roughly 160 TCR beta chains were listed by the study as associated with cytomegalovirus. In a later analysis, HLA-associated TCR beta chains were found to be more clonally expanded and to have lower generation probabilities than equally common non-associated chains. Compared with the approximately 670-donor mean, donors in an Asian-associated ancestry cluster had fewer N-insertions in productive TCRs, according to a later genetic analysis. CMV serostatus was the only immune exposure information available for the cohort. According to a later analysis, parvovirus B19, influenza, CMV and Epstein-Barr virus appeared linked to several top co-occurrence clusters. Across donors, most TCR sequences were observed very rarely, whereas some public TCRs were present in many individuals. This cohort had only TCR beta chains sequenced, and the lack of alpha or paired-chain data limited which features could be detected. A later analysis associated 17,000 or so TCR beta sequences with specific HLA alleles at a false discovery rate of 0.05. The sequencing pipeline was judged likely to have produced a cluster of highly shared sequence variants as a technical artifact. According to a later analysis, most CMV-associated TCR beta chains appeared to be HLA-restricted, and the HLA associations seemed to be driven largely by CMV exposure. A few of the identified cytomegalovirus-associated TCR beta chains were confirmed in vitro to be specific for cytomegalovirus antigens. In a later genetic analysis, a missense DCLRE1C variant was associated with V-gene and J-gene trimming of TCR beta chains, and the association was replicated in an independent cohort. The authors suggested that the approach could potentially be generalized to other disease states and immunological phenotypes. A further reported finding was that TCR beta sequences accurately predicted the HLA-A and HLA-B alleles for most subjects in the first cohort. Some IMGT-functional V segments, including TRBV6-2 and TRBV6-3, could not be distinguished by the 87-base-pair reads and were therefore excluded. According to a later analysis, TCR association rates differed among HLA loci, with DRB1 alleles showing the most associated TCRs and HLA-C alleles showing the fewest.

This clone was counted only a few times. No cognate antigen has been identified for it. Nothing much larger sits one base from this clone, and base qualities are not available. In total, 630 or so healthy bone marrow donors made up the cohort. At the time of sampling, every cohort member was nominally healthy, though immune exposures that went unrecorded were likely present. The donor was CMV seropositive and was included in the group of 270 or so seropositive cohort members. Each donor provided a peripheral blood sample, and peripheral blood mononuclear cells were used for TCR beta sequencing. The Qiagen DNeasy Blood Extraction Kit was used to extract genomic DNA from the blood cell samples. V loses 5 bases, J loses 0 bases, and the germline ends lie 14 bases apart. CDR1 and CDR2 are read off the germline V gene as SGHTA and FQGNSA. The CDR3 starts with the cysteine, ends with the phenylalanine, and has 15 residues. The read is trimmed to its CDR3 DNA, 45 bases read in frame from base 1.

The library came from the immunoSEQ multiplex PCR assay. A mixture of 60 forward primers for TCR Vbeta segments and 13 reverse primers for TCR Jbeta segments was used in the multiplex PCR. The CDR3 region of rearranged TCR beta genes was amplified from genomic DNA by a multiplex PCR assay. On the Illumina HiSeq System, the amplified TCR beta libraries were sequenced as 87-base-pair reads. In the original analysis: In a later analysis, some 80 million unique TCR beta chains were counted across the 690 or so repertoires, and around 11 million of these chains were shared by at least two donors. Raw reads were error-corrected and collapsed into unique sequences by a nearest-neighbor algorithm in which closely related sequences were merged to remove PCR and sequencing errors. CDR3 sequences were aligned to IMGT reference sequences to assign V, D and J gene segments. For a sequence to be retained, at least a six-nucleotide match to both a V gene segment and a J gene segment was required. Rearrangements were called productive when the CDR3 lacked stop codons and stayed in frame with V and J; all others were non-productive. Following IMGT convention, CDR3 was defined as the stretch from the second conserved V-encoded cysteine to the conserved J-encoded phenylalanine. The earlier analysis of about 640 of the donors excluded any sequence lacking an unambiguous match to a single V gene segment. In an earlier analysis of more than 500 of the donors, a V segment was called functional when productive rearrangements were above 56.7%, and segregating when the standard deviation between donors exceeded 5%. A statistical classification framework was built to diagnose cytomegalovirus status from the catalog of TCR beta chain sequences. In a later analysis, TCR nucleotide sequences were compared against IMGT/GENE-DB human TR gene sequences so that V and J genes could be assigned. In a later analysis, CDR3 sequences and most-parsimonious VDJ recombination scenarios were assigned using the TCRdist pipeline. In a later analysis, every TCR beta chain was defined by the combination of its CDR3 amino acid sequence and its V-gene family, and reads without a unique V-gene family were dropped. To address suspected cross-contamination and a sequencing artifact, a later analysis removed several hundred highly shared, low-generation-probability nucleotide sequences. In a later analysis, a clonal expansion index for each public chain was calculated from normalized within-repertoire ranks of inferred template counts. In a later analysis, generation probabilities were computed with a VDJ recombination model fitted to out-of-frame rearrangements, and the resulting probabilities were checked against IGoR. In a later analysis, TCR-TCR, TCR-HLA and TCR-CMV co-occurrence was scored with hypergeometric tests, and a repertoire-size bias correction was applied to TCR pairs. False discovery rates were estimated in a later analysis by permuting HLA or CMV assignments 20 times. In a later analysis, co-occurring TCRs were grouped using DBSCAN, and TCRdist sequence similarity was added for clustering within HLA-allele-positive subsets. Repertoires with fewer than 30,000 or more than 120,000 public chains were left out of co-occurrence clustering, as were four to six repertoires with anomalous nucleotide sharing. TCRdb re-hosts the immuneACCESS table, in-frame sequences only. Its copies lack some clones; in the studies checked, an unresolved V gene accounts for under half of them, and the cause for the rest is not known. The DNA gave D and trimming, while V, J and clone size come from that table. The sample table contains roughly 100,000 clones; only one count was recorded for over 65% of them. The ten largest clones capture roughly 8.2% of the sample.

The receptor comes from a man aged 40-55 years in good health and CMV-seropositive. The chain uses TRBV7-2 and TRBJ2-7; a weak D assignment points to TRBD2 (5 bases agree). The sample consisted of PBMCs. Here is the DNA: TGTGCCAGCAGCCGGGGTCCGGGCACCTCCTACGAGCAGTACTTC. It specifies CASSRGPGTSYEQYF.